This entry lists 21 T cell receptor beta chains sequenced from one sample in a study of post-analysis software for immune sequencing data. Study-level results: Patients showed TRBV5-6, TRBV5-1 and TRBV20-1 among a handful of TRBV segments more frequent than in controls.

Unique molecular identifiers had been added to the TCR beta cDNA libraries. MiXCR, applied by TCRdb to the PCR reads, yields one record per CDR3 protein. Here the sample spans about 570,000 distinct CDR3 sequences, around 31% being singletons. For these TCRs, the target antigens are not known. The specimen was blood. Receptors originate from a girl aged 2-17 years with multiple sclerosis.

This chain connects TRBV20-1 to TRBJ1-2; D possibly corresponds to TRBD1 (6 bases). Trimming left V 6 bases short and J 4 bases short, with 12 bases between. The CDR3 spans 12 residues. Germline V gene sequence: CDR1 DFQATT, CDR2 SNEGSKA (reference sequence). CDR3 nucleotide sequence: TGCAGTGCCAACAGGGCGATCTATGGCTACACCTTC. Its protein is CSANRAIYGYTF.

Concerning this clonotype: This may be a read error, as it is one base from a much larger clone. The chain uses TRBV9 and TRBJ2-7; the D call may be TRBD1 or TRBD2 (5 bases each). Trimming cost V 3 bases and J 2 bases, with 12 bases left between them. The CDR3 runs 14 residues. Per germline, CDR1 SGDLS and CDR2 YYNGEE. Here the CDR3 reads CASSGGTGTYEQYF. The CDR3 DNA reads as TGTGCCAGCAGCGGAGGGACGGGGACCTACGAGCAGTACTTC.

This clonotype was found a few times. This chain links TRBV20-1 with TRBJ2-5; a weak D match, TRBD1 (6 bases). Germline V gene lookup returns CDR1 DFQATT and CDR2 SNEGSKA (reference sequence). Trimming pared 3 bases from V and 0 bases from J, leaving 8 bases between. This CDR3 has 13 residues. The CDR3: CSARGADQETQYF. The CDR3 bases are TGCAGTGCTAGGGGGGCGGACCAAGAGACCCAGTACTTC.

To note about this clonotype: A much bigger clone sits one base away, suggesting this may be a read error. This chain links TRBV10-3 with TRBJ2-7, with TRBD2 identical over 8 bases. In germline, CDR1 is ENHRY, CDR2 SYGVKD. The CDR3 is 14 residues long. This chain's CDR3 is CAISDVWTSYKQYF. For the CDR3, the DNA is TGTGCCATCAGTGACGTCTGGACTAGCTACAAGCAGTACTTC.

The chain is built from TRBV29-1 and TRBJ2-3, with D perhaps TRBD1 (7 bases). Per the germline V gene, CDR1 is SQVTM and CDR2 is ANQGSEA. This CDR3 contains 13 residues. Trimming took off 6 bases at V and 3 bases at J, with 13 bases between the two ends. The DNA of the CDR3 is TGCAGCGTGCTGACAGGGAGGACAGATACGCAGTATTTT. This sequence encodes CSVLTGRTDTQYF.

V usage is TRBV28 and J usage is TRBJ1-1; D gene ambiguous. The CDR3 has 15 residues. The V and J ends lost 5 bases and 1 base respectively, with 14 bases between them. From germline, CDR1 is MDHEN and CDR2 SYDVKM. Here the CDR3 reads CASSPQGLGNTEAFF. As DNA, the CDR3 is TGTGCCAGCAGTCCGCAAGGGCTGGGGAACACTGAAGCTTTCTTT.

This chain connects TRBV10-3 to TRBJ1-1; no clear D gene. The CDR3 sequence is 13 residues long. Trimming pared 3 bases from V and 1 base from J, leaving 6 bases between. CDR1 is ENHRY, CDR2 SYGVKD, per germline. CDR3 nucleotide sequence: TGTGCCATCAGTGATGGCAGGAACACTGAAGCTTTCTTT. Protein product: CAISDGRNTEAFF.

This clonotype was seen a handful of times. This chain connects TRBV3-1 to TRBJ2-5; the D gene is possibly TRBD1 (6 bases). The end of the DNA aligns better with TRBJ2-7, so the J call may be wrong. CDR3 size: 11 residues. Germline values: CDR1 LGHDT, CDR2 YNNKEL (reference sequence). The CDR3 sequence: CASSHRGEQYF. CDR3 DNA sequence: TGTGCCAGCAGCCACAGGGGCGAGCAGTACTTC.

In DNA form, the CDR3 reads TGCGCCAGCAGCCGCCTGACTGAGGGTCAGCCCCAGCATTTT. Protein: CASSRLTEGQPQHF. The chain uses TRBV4-1 and TRBJ1-5; D uncertain. Trimming cost V 4 bases and J 6 bases, with 13 bases left between them. This CDR3 is 14 amino acids long. From germline, CDR1 is MGHRA and CDR2 YSYEKL.

Many counts were recorded for this clonotype. V is TRBV12-3 or TRBV12-4 and J is TRBJ1-2; no firm D call. The CDR3 runs to 11 residues. V gave up 4 bases and J gave up 3 bases, with 3 bases separating them. The CDR3: CASSSDYGYTF. Written as DNA, the CDR3 is TGTGCCAGCAGTTCAGACTATGGCTACACCTTC.

This clonotype was observed many times. In DNA, the CDR3 is TGTGCCAGCAGTTACCCGGGGGCCTACAATGAGCAGTTCTTC. Translation: CASSYPGAYNEQFF. The gene calls are TRBV6-5 and TRBJ2-1, with D perhaps matching TRBD2 (6 bases). The CDR3 consists of 14 residues. V lost 2 bases to trimming and J lost 2 bases, with 7 bases between them. Germline assignment: CDR1 MNHEY and CDR2 SVGAGI.

The chain joins TRBV11-2 to TRBJ1-4; a possible D gene is TRBD1 (6 bases). Germline values: CDR1 SGHAT, CDR2 FQNNGV. The V and J ends lost 0 bases and 4 bases respectively, with 9 bases between them. This CDR3 is 15 amino acids long. CDR3 sequence reads: CASSLEGQINEKLFF. The CDR3 DNA is TGTGCCAGCAGCTTAGAAGGACAGATTAATGAAAAACTGTTTTTT. Complete variable domain (other parts from reference TRBV11-2 and TRBJ1-4): EAGVAQSPRYKIIEKRQSVAFWCNPISGHATLYWYQQILGQGPKLLIQFQNNGVVDDSQLPKDRFSAERLKGVDSTLKIQPAKLEDSAVYLCASSLEGQINEKLFFGSGTQLSVL.

This clonotype was counted a single time. J is TRBJ2-7 and V is TRBV7-9; 11 positions match TRBD2. CDR1 and CDR2 from the germline V gene are SEHNR and FQNEAQ (reference sequence). This CDR3 has 16 amino acids. V shed 6 bases and J 0 bases; nucleotides not matched to a gene: 7. The CDR3 DNA sequence: TGTGCCAGCAGTTCCACTAGCGGGGGTACCTCCTACGAGCAGTACTTC. Translating it yields CASSSTSGGTSYEQYF.

At least ten counts were recorded for this clonotype. The rearrangement uses TRBV7-3 and TRBJ2-1; unclear D gene. The ends were cut back, 4 bases at V and 6 bases at J, with 10 bases in the middle. This CDR3 comprises 13 residues. The germline V gene has CDR1 SGHTA and CDR2 FQGTGA. CDR3 coding DNA: TGTGCCAGCAGCTCCCGCCCTGGCAATGAGCAGTTCTTC. This sequence encodes CASSSRPGNEQFF. Looking up the rest from reference TRBV7-3 and TRBJ2-1 gives the full variable domain: GAGVSQTPSNKVTEKGKYVELRCDPISGHTALYWYRQSLGQGPEFLIYFQGTGAADDSGLPNDRFFAVRPEGSVSTLKIQRTERGDSAVYLCASSSRPGNEQFFGPGTRLTVL.

The V gene is TRBV7-8, the J gene TRBJ2-7; D possibly corresponds to TRBD1 (6 bases). The germline gives CDR1 SGHVS, CDR2 FQNEAQ. The CDR3 is made up of 16 amino acids. V was trimmed by 5 bases and J by 3 bases, leaving 20 bases between them. In DNA, the CDR3 is TGTGCCAGCAGCCCTTTGACAGGCCAGAACTACTACGAGCAGTACTTC. Translated, it gives CASSPLTGQNYYEQYF.

The chain employs TRBV12-3 or TRBV12-4 and TRBJ2-2; D uncertain. V was pared by 6 bases and J by 4 bases, with 9 bases between. There are 13 residues in the CDR3. CDR3 sequence reads: CASRPRPTGELFF. CDR3 in DNA: TGTGCCAGCAGGCCTCGCCCCACCGGGGAGCTGTTTTTT.

This clonotype was counted a few times. V is TRBV11-2 and J is TRBJ1-6; tentative D call: TRBD1 (5 bases). Germline V CDR1 and CDR2: SGHAT, FQNNGV. V was trimmed by 5 bases and J by 5 bases, leaving 16 bases between them. This CDR3 is 16 amino acids long. CDR3 DNA: TGTGCCAGCAGCAGGGGAGTCCGGTTCGATAATTCACCCCTCCACTTT. This sequence encodes CASSRGVRFDNSPLHF.

The rearrangement links TRBV20-1 to TRBJ2-7; 7 nucleotides agree with TRBD1. Germline V CDR1 and CDR2: DFQATT, SNEGSKA (reference sequence). The trim removed 3 bases at V and 0 bases at J, leaving 8 bases unmatched. There are 15 residues in the CDR3. This chain's CDR3 is CSASTDRLLSYEQYF. The DNA for the CDR3 is TGCAGTGCTAGTACGGACAGGTTGCTCTCCTACGAGCAGTACTTC.

The rearrangement uses TRBV20-1 and TRBJ2-5; tentative D call: TRBD2 (6 bases). The ends were cut back, 5 bases at V and 5 bases at J, with 18 bases in the middle. Germline lookup yields CDR1 DFQATT and CDR2 SNEGSKA (reference sequence). The CDR3 is made up of 14 amino acids. CDR3 in DNA: TGCAGTGCTGGCCTTCCGGGACTTCAGGAGACCCAGTACTTC. It is translated as CSAGLPGLQETQYF.

The chain links TRBV5-1 to TRBJ2-3; D is undetermined. The CDR3 spans 14 residues. Per the germline V gene, CDR1 is SGHRS and CDR2 is YFSETQ. V was trimmed by 0 bases and J by 4 bases, leaving 9 bases between them. The CDR3 sequence is CASSLAGEADTQYF. Here the CDR3 DNA reads TGCGCCAGCAGCTTGGCCGGAGAGGCAGATACGCAGTATTTT.

The J gene is TRBJ1-1, the V gene TRBV20-1; 7 bases fit TRBD1. The CDR3 is made up of 13 amino acids. After removal of 6 bases from V and 0 bases from J, the junction contained 4 bases not matched to a gene. CDR1 and CDR2 from the germline V gene are DFQATT and SNEGSKA (reference sequence). CDR3 residues: CSARGQMNTEAFF. The DNA for the CDR3 is TGCAGTGCCAGGGGACAGATGAACACTGAAGCTTTCTTT.